Presented here are 27 T cell receptor beta chains from one specimen sequenced in a study of neurological immune-mediated disorders. TCRdb reprocessed the 5' RACE reads via MiXCR and lists one record per CDR3 protein. Among about 46,000 distinct CDR3 sequences listed, about 2% were seen once. Sequencing was done on a sample of PBMCs. Every receptor here comes from a woman aged 40 to 50 with multiple sclerosis.

This clonotype was found many times. The V gene is TRBV7-2, the J gene TRBJ1-5, with D perhaps matching TRBD1 (6 bases). In germline, CDR1 is SGHTA, CDR2 FQGNSA. The CDR3 covers 15 residues. The V end lost 1 base, the J end lost 10 bases, and 17 bases lay between the germline ends. CDR3 region: CASSLGGGLQQPQHF. The CDR3 DNA is TGTGCCAGCAGCTTAGGGGGGGGGCTGCAGCAACCCCAGCATTTT.

This clonotype was counted at least ten times. The chain joins TRBV12-3 or TRBV12-4 to TRBJ1-1; possible D gene TRBD1, 5 bases. The CDR3 length is 12 residues. The V end was cut by 1 base, the J end by 11 bases, with 11 bases between. DNA of the CDR3: TGTGCCAGCAGTTTAGGCTGGGGGGTCGCTTTCTTT. It codes for CASSLGWGVAFF.

This clonotype was counted many times. The chain uses TRBV20-1 and TRBJ1-2; D unresolved. The germline gives CDR1 DFQATT, CDR2 SNEGSKA (reference sequence). V was shortened by 6 bases and J by 3 bases, with 23 bases between the two germline ends. The CDR3 extends over 16 amino acids. The CDR3 nucleotides are TGCAGTGCCATGGGCCAGACCCCCTATGGTGACTATGGCTACACCTTC. Its translation: CSAMGQTPYGDYGYTF.

A few counts support this clonotype. The V call is TRBV5-1, the J call TRBJ2-3; 7 bases are a match to TRBD2. Losses at the gene ends were 4 bases for V and 0 bases for J; bases not matched to a gene: 11. The CDR3 spans 17 residues. CDR1 and CDR2 from the germline V gene are SGHRS and YFSETQ. CDR3 protein: CASSEGGGPQSTDTQYF. The CDR3 DNA reads as TGCGCCAGCAGCGAAGGCGGGGGACCCCAGAGCACAGATACGCAGTATTTT.

In this sample, this clonotype turned up many times. The chain couples TRBV24-1 to TRBJ1-2, with D hard to call. The CDR3 covers 14 residues. Germline CDR1 is KGHDR and CDR2 is SFDVKD. V lost 4 bases, J lost 3 bases, and 11 bases lay in between. Here the CDR3 reads CATSDPDGYYGYTF. CDR3 coding DNA: TGTGCCACCAGTGACCCGGACGGTTACTATGGCTACACCTTC.

There are a few counts of this clonotype. This clone may be a read error of a much larger clone one base away. The rearrangement links TRBV7-8 to TRBJ2-3; D tentatively reads TRBD1 or TRBD2 (6 bases each). This CDR3 is built from 17 residues. The germline CDR1 and CDR2 sequences are SGHVS and FQNEAQ. The CDR3 loop reads CASSSPRRGLGADTKYF. In nucleotides, the CDR3 is TGTGCCAGCAGCTCCCCCCGTCGGGGGCTGGGGGCAGATACGAAGTATTTT.

This clonotype occurred many times. The chain recombines TRBV6-5 with TRBJ1-2; D not resolved. Per the germline V gene, CDR1 is MNHEY and CDR2 is SVGAGI. The CDR3 covers 13 residues. With 0 bases removed from V and 3 bases from J, the gap between germline ends came to 5 bases. CDR3 in DNA: TGTGCCAGCAGTTACTCCGAGGACTATGGCTACACCTTC. Its protein is CASSYSEDYGYTF.

This clonotype occurred many times. The chain combines TRBV7-9 with TRBJ2-2; perhaps TRBD2 as D (6 bases). Trimming took 2 bases from V and 0 from J, leaving 10 bases between them. CDR1 SEHNR and CDR2 FQNEAQ come from the germline V gene (reference sequence). CDR3 length: 16 amino acids. In nucleotides, the CDR3 is TGTGCCAGCAGCTTAAGGCTAGCGACGAACACCGGGGAGCTGTTTTTT. Protein: CASSLRLATNTGELFF.

This clonotype appeared many times. This rearrangement joins TRBV4-1 to TRBJ2-1, with 7 bases lining up with TRBD1. Germline values: CDR1 MGHRA, CDR2 YSYEKL. The CDR3 is 18 residues long. Germline trimming cut 0 bases from V and 2 bases from J; bases unmatched to any gene: 10. CDR3 amino acids: CASSQDDWGTETYNEQFF. CDR3 nucleotide sequence: TGCGCCAGCAGCCAAGATGATTGGGGGACAGAGACCTACAATGAGCAGTTCTTC.

This clonotype was counted many times. The chain combines TRBV7-9 with TRBJ1-2; TRBD1 might be the D (5 bases). This CDR3 is built from 15 residues. CDR1 and CDR2 (germline): SEHNR, FQNEAQ (reference sequence). The V end was cut by 1 base, the J end by 7 bases, with 16 bases between. The CDR3 sequence: CASSLGRWRGSGYTF. The DNA for the CDR3 is TGTGCCAGCAGCTTAGGAAGGTGGAGGGGTAGTGGCTACACCTTC.

The sample holds many counts of this clonotype. The chain employs TRBV11-2 and TRBJ2-1; D may be TRBD2 (6 bases). The CDR3 is made up of 17 amino acids. The germline V gene has CDR1 SGHAT and CDR2 FQNNGV. V was shortened by 1 base and J by 0 bases, with 13 bases between the two germline ends. The CDR3 spells CASSLAAGLVSYNEQFF. CDR3 nucleotides: TGTGCCAGCAGCTTAGCCGCGGGACTGGTCTCCTACAATGAGCAGTTCTTC.

This clonotype occurred many times. As DNA, the CDR3 is TGTGCCAGCAGCCCCTTGGGGACAGGCGTAGGCATTCAGTACTTC. It codes for CASSPLGTGVGIQYF. V is TRBV3-1 and J is TRBJ2-4; 8 bases line up with TRBD1. V was clipped by 4 bases and J by 9 bases; unmatched bases: 11. Germline lookup yields CDR1 LGHDT and CDR2 YNNKEL (reference sequence). The CDR3 is 15 amino acids.

This clonotype has ten or more counts. The CDR3 coding sequence is TGCGCCAGCAGCCTAAGGATTCCGGGGACTGAAGCTTTCTTT. Its translation: CASSLRIPGTEAFF. The chain has TRBV5-1 and TRBJ1-1, with D uncertain. V lost 4 bases, J lost 5 bases, and 15 bases lay in between. The CDR3 loop spans 14 amino acids. Germline V gene data show CDR1 as SGHRS and CDR2 as YFSETQ.

This clonotype was counted many times. CDR3 nucleotides: TGTGCCTGGGGGCTAATGGGGACAGATACGCAGTATTTT. Protein: CAWGLMGTDTQYF. The chain carries TRBV30 and TRBJ2-3, with D unresolved. The germline V gene encodes CDR1 GTSNPN and CDR2 SVGIG (reference sequence). The CDR3 is 13 amino acids. V was clipped by 5 bases and J by 3 bases, with 12 bases between them.

This clonotype has ten or more counts. The CDR3 DNA reads as TGTGCCAGCAGCCGCCCGGGACCGTCCACAGATACGCAGTATTTT. Encoded protein: CASSRPGPSTDTQYF. The chain couples TRBV7-9 to TRBJ2-3, with D perhaps given as TRBD1 or TRBD2 (5 bases each). The CDR3 runs 15 residues. Germline CDR1 and CDR2: SEHNR and FQNEAQ (reference sequence). V shed 5 bases and J shed 2 bases, with 14 bases lying between them.

This clonotype was seen at least ten times. The genes are TRBV11-2 and TRBJ1-2, with unresolved D. Germline lookup yields CDR1 SGHAT and CDR2 FQNNGV. V lost 4 bases to trimming and J lost 9 bases, with 18 bases between them. The CDR3 spans 14 residues. CDR3 region: CASSYGRISGRYTF. The CDR3 DNA reads as TGTGCCAGCAGCTACGGTCGTATCTCGGGCCGCTACACCTTC.

This clonotype has a count of ten or more. This sequence joins TRBV5-1 and TRBJ2-7; D gene uncertain. This CDR3 region has 14 residues. V was clipped by 7 bases and J by 2 bases, with 16 bases between them. Germline lookup yields CDR1 SGHRS and CDR2 YFSETQ. The CDR3 spells CASHPGPGAYEQYF. CDR3 nucleotide sequence: TGCGCCAGCCACCCAGGACCTGGGGCCTACGAGCAGTACTTC.

This clonotype was seen many times. The chain links TRBV3-1 to TRBJ2-3; D ambiguous. The CDR3 totals 14 residues. Trimming cost V 2 bases and J 6 bases, with 12 bases left between them. Germline V gene lookup returns CDR1 LGHDT and CDR2 YNNKEL (reference sequence). The DNA of the CDR3 is TGTGCCAGCAGCCAACCCGGGCAGAGGGATACGCAGTATTTT. Amino acid sequence: CASSQPGQRDTQYF.

Ten or more counts support this clonotype. CDR3 in amino acids: CASSFRQGAKPGGYTF. Written as DNA, the CDR3 is TGCGCCAGCAGCTTCCGACAGGGGGCGAAACCGGGTGGCTACACCTTC. The rearrangement links TRBV5-1 to TRBJ1-2, with TRBD1 identical over 10 bases. With V trimmed by 2 bases and J by 7 bases, 11 bases remained unmatched. The CDR3 spans 16 residues. Germline lookup yields CDR1 SGHRS and CDR2 YFSETQ.

This clonotype came up many times. The V gene is TRBV5-1, the J gene TRBJ1-4; D call uncertain. The CDR3 has 14 residues. CDR1 SGHRS and CDR2 YFSETQ come from the germline V gene. Trimming stripped 4 bases from V and 8 bases from J, with 15 bases between. The CDR3, as DNA: TGCGCCAGCAGCGCGGGCCCGGGCTGGGAAAAACTGTTTTTT. Translated, it gives CASSAGPGWEKLFF.

In this sample, this clonotype turned up many times. V and J are TRBV5-1 and TRBJ2-1; 8 nucleotides match TRBD1. After removal of 4 bases from V and 7 bases from J, the junction contained 10 bases not matched to a gene. CDR1 and CDR2 (germline): SGHRS, YFSETQ. The CDR3 runs 15 residues. CDR3 bases: TGCGCCAGCAGCCGATTTCCAGGGGGCGGGAATGAGCAGTTCTTC. It specifies CASSRFPGGGNEQFF.

Ten or more counts support this clonotype. The chain joins TRBV7-8 to TRBJ2-1; 15 bases line up with TRBD2. This CDR3 contains 16 residues. V gave up 4 bases and J gave up 7 bases; unmatched junction bases: 5. The germline CDR1 and CDR2 sequences are SGHVS and FQNEAQ. The chain's CDR3 is CASSSLGLAGGNEQFF. In nucleotides, the CDR3 is TGTGCCAGCAGCTCCCTGGGACTAGCGGGGGGAAATGAGCAGTTCTTC.

Many counts were recorded for this clonotype. The gene calls are TRBV24-1 and TRBJ1-2, with 10 positions matching TRBD1. Trimming cost V 5 bases and J 7 bases; bases outside gene matches: 3. The CDR3 runs 13 residues. Germline CDR1 reads KGHDR; CDR2 reads SFDVKD. CDR3 residues: CATSGQGAGGYTF. Here the CDR3 DNA reads TGTGCCACCAGTGGACAGGGGGCGGGTGGCTACACCTTC.

The table lists this clonotype with many counts. V and J are TRBV20-1 and TRBJ2-2; perhaps TRBD2 as D (5 bases). The germline V gene encodes CDR1 DFQATT and CDR2 SNEGSKA (reference sequence). V lost 5 bases and J 4 bases, leaving 11 bases between the germline ends. This CDR3 spans 13 amino acids. CDR3 protein: CSAGRRGTGELFF. The CDR3 DNA reads TGCAGTGCTGGCCGCCGGGGCACCGGGGAGCTGTTTTTT.

This clonotype has a count of ten or more. The chain is built from TRBV12-3 or TRBV12-4 and TRBJ2-3, with 9 bases lining up with TRBD1. This CDR3 is built from 16 residues. V was clipped by 6 bases and J by 4 bases; unmatched bases: 11. The CDR3 here is CASSITGTGRADTQYF. The CDR3 coding sequence is TGTGCCAGCAGCATAACCGGGACAGGGAGAGCAGATACGCAGTATTTT.

This clonotype was seen repeatedly, ten times or more. V gene TRBV20-1 combines with J gene TRBJ1-2; 8 bases are a match to TRBD1. V shed 5 bases and J 4 bases; nucleotides not matched to a gene: 12. Germline V gene lookup returns CDR1 DFQATT and CDR2 SNEGSKA (reference sequence). This CDR3 contains 15 residues. The CDR3 region is CSARTRQGLSYGYTF. CDR3 coding DNA: TGCAGTGCTCGTACACGACAGGGGTTAAGCTATGGCTACACCTTC.

This clonotype was seen repeatedly, ten times or more. The J gene is TRBJ2-3, the V gene TRBV5-1; D is perhaps TRBD2 (5 bases). Germline V gene data show CDR1 as SGHRS and CDR2 as YFSETQ. The V end was cut by 0 bases, the J end by 2 bases, with 10 bases between. This CDR3 comprises 15 residues. In DNA form, the CDR3 reads TGCGCCAGCAGCTTGGAGGACTCAATCACAGATACGCAGTATTTT. Encoded protein: CASSLEDSITDTQYF.